This TCR beta chain originates from a study of blood T cells in healthy people across ages (dated by TCRdb to between 2015 and 2016). For the wider study: In model experiments, roughly one uniquely barcoded TCR beta cDNA molecule per two T cells was captured by template switching. To avoid experimental bias, donors of different ages were distributed randomly across sequencing lanes. The study measured age-related changes in TCR beta repertoire diversity using deep sequencing normalized with unique cDNA molecular identifiers. The donors were split into four age groups: young (average 16 years), middle-aged (39), aged (62) and long-lived (more than 80). Two additional independent replicas of 1 million unique cDNA reads from the same blood draw were analyzed for two donors (one aged 18 to 30 and one aged 80 or older).

Overall study outcomes, separate from this receptor: Observed TCR beta diversity per million T cells fell roughly linearly with age, and a significant reduction was already apparent by age around 39. Total diversity estimates from one million sequenced T cells were considered lower bounds and underestimates. Donor CMV infection status was unknown, potentially confounding age-related changes in expanded clonotypes. There was a strong correlation between observed TCR beta diversity and the percentage of naive T cells measured by flow cytometry. Bulk unsorted PBMC profiling prevented conclusive comparison of naive and antigen-experienced compartments. Compared with the aged group, the long-lived group had more naive CD4+ T cells, fewer expanded clones and increased TCR diversity, suggesting age selection.

The 39 donors, aged roughly 6 to 100 years, were systemically healthy Caucasian individuals from Russia. About 9.6 milliliters of peripheral blood were collected from each donor into EDTA-treated Vacutainer tubes. Ficoll-Paque density-gradient centrifugation was used to isolate PBMCs, with at least 7 million per sample. Total RNA was extracted from PBMCs with Trizol reagent, with at least 6 micrograms obtained per sample. For every donor, an aliquot of PBMCs went through flow cytometry to measure the percentages of naive CD45RAhigh/CD27high T cells. V is trimmed back by 6 bases and J by 0 bases, and the junction contains 6 bases that no gene match accounts for. Spanning cysteine to phenylalanine, the CDR3 consists of 16 amino acids. Left in the record is the CDR3 DNA by itself, 48 bases read in frame from the first base. To note about this clonotype: Its antigen specificity is not known. The input lacks base qualities; no much larger clone sits a single base away.

Library preparation was by 5' RACE. Instrument used: Illumina HiSeq 2500. The second PCR ran for about 6 to 12 cycles and used a J-beta primer mix along with a sample-barcoded 5' primer. A template-switch 5' adaptor carrying 12 random nucleotides introduced a unique molecular identifier onto each TCR beta cDNA molecule. Each sample yielded at least 2.5 million CDR3-containing paired-end reads. First-strand cDNA was synthesized from all RNA with the Mint cDNA synthesis kit, primed by a TRBC-specific oligonucleotide. Following uracil-DNA glycosylase treatment, all cDNA underwent a first 18-cycle PCR with the universal primers M1SS and BC2_uni_R. On the authors' methods: Each sample was normalized by randomly selecting 1 million high-quality reads, each carrying a distinct molecular identifier. Instead of being binned into consensus sequences, reads with shared molecular identifiers were discarded. MiTCR, run with a Q25 quality threshold and the strictest error-elimination algorithm, handled CDR3 identification, clonotype clustering and error correction. A nonparametric unseen species model using Euler transformation provided a lower-bound estimate of total TCR beta diversity. The public sequencing data were trimmed at Q25 with fastp and processed into clonotypes with MiXCR by TCRdb, which kept only in-frame beta chains. Entries that share a CDR3 protein sequence are merged under the most common genes and DNA. Here the V and J calls rest on TCRdb's processing, not on the authors' analysis. This sample has some 370,000 distinct CDR3 sequences in its table, and roughly half of those were observed once. The biggest ten clones account for 51% of the sample.

The sequenced material came from blood. The chain was built from TRBV12-3 or TRBV12-4 and TRBJ2-1, with TRBD2 identical over 9 junction bases. The origin of this receptor is a man in his fifties or sixties in good health. This receptor has the CDR3 CASSRYSGGSYNEQFF. DNA sequence: TGTGCCAGCAGCCGTTATAGCGGGGGCTCCTACAATGAGCAGTTCTTC.